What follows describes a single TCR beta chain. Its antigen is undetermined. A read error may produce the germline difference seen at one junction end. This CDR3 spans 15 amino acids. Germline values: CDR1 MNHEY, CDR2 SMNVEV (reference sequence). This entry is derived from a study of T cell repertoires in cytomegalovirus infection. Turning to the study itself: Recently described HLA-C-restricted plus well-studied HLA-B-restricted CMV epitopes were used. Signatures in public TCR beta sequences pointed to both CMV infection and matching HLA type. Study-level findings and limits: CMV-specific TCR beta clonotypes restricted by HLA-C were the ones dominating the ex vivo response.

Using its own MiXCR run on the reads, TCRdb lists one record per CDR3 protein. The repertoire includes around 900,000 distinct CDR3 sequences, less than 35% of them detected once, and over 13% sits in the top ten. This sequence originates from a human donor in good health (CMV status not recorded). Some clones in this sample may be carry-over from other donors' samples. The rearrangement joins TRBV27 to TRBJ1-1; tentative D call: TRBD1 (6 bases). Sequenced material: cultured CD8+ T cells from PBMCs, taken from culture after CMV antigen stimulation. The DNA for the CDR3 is TGTGCCAGCAGCTTATCTCGGGGGGCCAACACTGAAGCTTTCTTT. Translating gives CASSLSRGANTEAFF.